This TCR beta chain was sequenced in a study of blood T cell repertoires in COVID-19. Study in general: COVID-19 samples collected from the United States, Italy and Spain covered acute and convalescent phases. Sources were T cells, B-cell-depleted T cells, or PBMCs; the material itself was cDNA or gDNA.

Authors' processing steps: Estimation of nucleated cell counts was performed using reference gene primer amplification. Generated by immunoSEQ multiplex PCR, the TCRdb table keeps only in-frame clones and is missing some. That table is the source of V, J and clone size, and D and trimming were worked out from the DNA. The sample has roughly 110,000 clones, over 75% seen once. The V gene lost 4 bases and the J gene lost 2 bases, with 18 bases spanning the gap. CDR3 size: 16 residues. Looked up from germline, CDR1 is MNHEY and CDR2 is SVGAGI. The chain joins TRBV6-5 to TRBJ2-7, with D hard to call. The sequenced sample was peripheral blood. This receptor was identified in a woman in her 70s who had recovered from COVID-19. CDR3 protein: CASSLVPGDSAYEQYF. CDR3 in DNA: TGTGCCAGCAGTTTAGTTCCCGGAGACTCAGCCTACGAGCAGTACTTC.